The 28 T cell receptor beta chains in this list originate from one sample, sequenced in a study of identical twins' blood T cells. TCRdb re-called the 5' RACE reads through MiXCR, storing one row per CDR3 protein. Of a few hundred thousand distinct CDR3 sequences in the sample, under 30% are singletons; the top ten hold 6.1%. The source material was PBMCs. The receptors derive from a woman between 18 and 55 years old in good health.

This rearrangement joins TRBV6-6 to TRBJ1-2; D possibly corresponds to TRBD1 (6 bases). This CDR3 has 15 amino acids. Germline CDR1 reads MNHNY; CDR2 reads SVGAGI (reference sequence). Trimming shortened V by 7 bases and J by 6 bases, and 21 bases separated the two germline ends. The CDR3 is CASNNSDRTKNGYTF. CDR3 DNA sequence: TGTGCCAGCAACAATTCCGACAGGACGAAAAATGGCTACACCTTC.

The chain couples TRBV29-1 to TRBJ2-7; D unclear. Germline V gene data show CDR1 as SQVTM and CDR2 as ANQGSEA. The CDR3 length is 14 residues. Trimming pared 5 bases from V and 3 bases from J, leaving 17 bases between. CDR3 residues: CSVPRADSYYEQYF. CDR3 sequence (DNA): TGCAGCGTTCCCCGGGCCGATTCTTACTACGAGCAGTACTTC.

The J gene is TRBJ2-7, the V gene TRBV10-3, with a possible D match to TRBD2 (6 bases). In germline, CDR1 is ENHRY, CDR2 SYGVKD. Trimming cost V 3 bases and J 6 bases, with 12 bases left between them. CDR3 size: 13 residues. The CDR3, as DNA: TGTGCCATCAGTGAAGGAGGGGTAGGCGAGCAGTACTTC. Residues: CAISEGGVGEQYF.

This clonotype was recorded many times. The CDR3 DNA sequence: TGCAGTGCTAGGACAGGGGCCTCGCGCGGAAACACCATATATTTT. Translating gives CSARTGASRGNTIYF. The chain recombines TRBV20-1 with TRBJ1-3; 8 nucleotides agree with TRBD1. The V and J ends lost 3 bases and 4 bases, in that order; junction bases with no gene match: 8. The V gene's germline CDR1 is DFQATT and CDR2 SNEGSKA (reference sequence). The CDR3 is 15 amino acids.

V usage is TRBV5-1 and J usage is TRBJ2-3, with D possibly TRBD1 on 6 matching bases. The V end lost 1 base, the J end lost 4 bases, and 16 bases lay between the germline ends. Germline V gives CDR1 SGHRS, CDR2 YFSETQ. The CDR3 has 16 residues. The CDR3 DNA sequence: TGCGCCAGCAGCTTGACGGCAGGGGTTGGTGCAGATACGCAGTATTTT. Its protein product is CASSLTAGVGADTQYF.

The CDR3 DNA is TGTGCCAGCAAATATAGAACGGGACAAGAGACCCAGTACTTC. It yields the protein CASKYRTGQETQYF. The V call is TRBV12-3 or TRBV12-4, the J call TRBJ2-5, with TRBD2 as a possible D gene (5 bases). V was pared by 7 bases and J by 2 bases, with 14 bases between. This CDR3 is 14 amino acids long.

This clonotype has a handful of counts. At one end, the junction sequence differs from germline, possibly due to a read error. The chain couples TRBV3-1 to TRBJ2-7; D remains unclear. Per the germline V gene, CDR1 is LGHDT and CDR2 is YNNKEL (reference sequence). The CDR3 extends over 12 amino acids. CDR3 DNA: TGTGCCAGCATCCAAACCGACTACGAGCAGTACTTC. Amino acid sequence: CASIQTDYEQYF.

This clonotype occurred a few times. The rearrangement links TRBV7-2 to TRBJ1-2; a weak D match, TRBD1 (5 bases). Per germline, CDR1 SGHTA and CDR2 FQGNSA. The CDR3 covers 14 residues. Trimming took off 8 bases at V and 4 bases at J, with 17 bases between the two ends. For the CDR3, the DNA is TGTGCCAGCCGGGACCAGGACCTCTTCTATGGCTACACCTTC. Translation gives CASRDQDLFYGYTF. The full variable domain, completed using reference TRBV7-2 and TRBJ1-2, is GAGVSQSPSNKVTEKGKDVELRCDPISGHTALYWYRQSLGQGLEFLIYFQGNSAPDKSGLPSDRFSAERTGGSVSTLTIQRTQQEDSAVYLCASRDQDLFYGYTFGSGTRLTVV.

The count of this clonotype is one. The chain recombines TRBV18 with TRBJ1-6; 7 bases agree with TRBD1. CDR3 size: 13 residues. CDR1 is KGHSH, CDR2 LQKENI, per germline. V gave up 8 bases and J gave up 8 bases; unmatched junction bases: 6. The CDR3 here is CASLGQLDSPLHF. Here the CDR3 DNA reads TGTGCCAGCCTGGGACAGCTAGATTCACCCCTCCACTTT.

This clonotype was detected only a few times. The rearrangement uses TRBV5-1 and TRBJ2-1; 14 bases are a match to TRBD2. In germline, CDR1 is SGHRS, CDR2 YFSETQ. The CDR3 runs to 18 residues. Trimming took 4 bases from V and 4 from J; bases not matched to a gene: 10. The CDR3 DNA follows: TGCGCCAGCAGCCCTCGGACTAGCGGGGGGCCGGGGTACAATGAGCAGTTCTTC. Its protein product is CASSPRTSGGPGYNEQFF.

This clonotype was recorded a few times. This chain joins TRBV19 and TRBJ1-5; no reliable D call. Germline CDR1 LNHDA, CDR2 SQIVND (reference sequence). V lost 1 base to trimming and J lost 0 bases, with 7 bases between them. The CDR3 is 15 amino acids. In nucleotides, the CDR3 is TGTGCCAGTAGTATAGGCGAATATAGCAATCAGCCCCAGCATTTT. Protein product: CASSIGEYSNQPQHF. The full variable domain, rest sourced from reference TRBV19 and TRBJ1-5, is DGGITQSPKYLFRKEGQNVTLSCEQNLNHDAMYWYRQDPGQGLRLIYYSQIVNDFQKGDIAEGYSVSREKKESFPLTVTSAQKNPTAFYLCASSIGEYSNQPQHFGDGTRLSIL.

J is TRBJ2-1 and V is TRBV18; TRBD1 aligns across 7 bases. The germline CDR1 and CDR2 sequences are KGHSH and LQKENI. V lost 0 bases and J lost 0; bases outside the gene matches: 5. There are 17 residues in the CDR3. CDR3 DNA sequence: TGTGCCAGCTCACCACCGAAGGGACAGCTCTCCTACAATGAGCAGTTCTTC. Protein product: CASSPPKGQLSYNEQFF.

This clonotype occurred many times. V and J are TRBV7-9 and TRBJ1-1; the D is unclear. The CDR3 is 12 amino acids. V lost 7 bases and J lost 3, with 9 bases in between. CDR1 is SEHNR and CDR2 is FQNEAQ in the germline V gene (reference sequence). The CDR3 reads CASNSRYTEAFF. CDR3 nucleotides: TGTGCCAGCAACAGCCGATACACTGAAGCTTTCTTT.

The CDR3 DNA reads as TGTGCCAGCTTCTGGGAGGGGGGTCCTCTTTATGGCTACACCTTC. This sequence encodes CASFWEGGPLYGYTF. This sequence joins TRBV14 and TRBJ1-2, with D tentatively TRBD1 (6 bases). CDR1 and CDR2 (germline): SGHDN, FVKESK. This CDR3 contains 15 residues. V dropped 8 bases and J dropped 5 bases, with 21 bases sitting between them.

A few counts support this clonotype. The chain combines TRBV29-1 with TRBJ1-1; a weak D match, TRBD1 (6 bases). Germline V gene data show CDR1 as SQVTM and CDR2 as ANQGSEA. CDR3 length: 13 amino acids. Trimming stripped 7 bases from V and 5 bases from J, with 17 bases between. The DNA of the CDR3 is TGCAGCGCAGGAAGGGGGACGGGGACTGAAGCTTTCTTT. Translated, it gives CSAGRGTGTEAFF.

As DNA, the CDR3 is TGTGCCAGCAGTTCGGGGGTACGGGCTGAAGCTTTCTTT. Its protein product is CASSSGVRAEAFF. This chain links TRBV12-3 or TRBV12-4 with TRBJ1-1, with a weak D call TRBD1 (5 bases). The CDR3 sequence is 13 residues long. Trimming shortened V by 4 bases and J by 6 bases, and 12 bases separated the two germline ends.

This clonotype has more than one count but fewer than ten. The chain has TRBV5-6 and TRBJ1-1; D not certain. The CDR3 spans 15 residues. CDR1 and CDR2 (germline): SGHDT, YYEEEE. Trimming removed 1 base from V and 0 bases from J, with 10 bases in between. For the CDR3, the DNA is TGTGCCAGCAGCTTGTGGCTCAGCATGAACACTGAAGCTTTCTTT. This gives the protein CASSLWLSMNTEAFF.

The V call is TRBV20-1, the J call TRBJ1-4; no reliable D call. There are 11 residues in the CDR3. V gave up 3 bases and J gave up 3 bases, with 2 bases separating them. Germline-derived CDR1 and CDR2 are DFQATT and SNEGSKA (reference sequence). CDR3 loop: CSARANEKLFF. CDR3 nucleotide sequence: TGCAGTGCTAGGGCTAATGAAAAACTGTTTTTT.

The chain uses TRBV28 and TRBJ1-2; TRBD1 agrees at 7 bases. The ends lost 10 bases at V and 2 bases at J; junction bases unmatched: 7. The CDR3 spans 13 residues. Germline lookup yields CDR1 MDHEN and CDR2 SYDVKM. CDR3 coding DNA: TGTGCCACCTACAGGGGTTTAAACTATGGCTACACCTTC. Translation gives CATYRGLNYGYTF.

The genes are TRBV5-1 and TRBJ2-1, with D tentatively TRBD2 (5 bases). Germline-derived CDR1 and CDR2 are SGHRS and YFSETQ. This CDR3 has 15 amino acids. Trimming cost V 0 bases and J 3 bases, with 10 bases left between them. CDR3 nucleotide sequence: TGCGCCAGCAGCTTGGCTGGGAGCATCTACAATGAGCAGTTCTTC. It codes for CASSLAGSIYNEQFF.

This clonotype was detected only a few times. This rearrangement joins TRBV7-3 to TRBJ1-2, with D perhaps TRBD1 (5 bases). This CDR3 is built from 13 residues. Germline V gene data show CDR1 as SGHTA and CDR2 as FQGTGA. The V and J ends lost 3 bases and 8 bases respectively, with 13 bases between them. CDR3 sequence reads: CASSFAGQRGYTF. In nucleotides, the CDR3 is TGTGCCAGCAGCTTCGCAGGGCAACGAGGCTACACCTTC.

To note about this clonotype: No conserved phenylalanine or tryptophan is present at the end of the CDR3, so a read error is the likely explanation. The limits of the CDR3 on the DNA are not certain, so only TCRdb's listed CDR3 is given. The chain uses TRBV11-2 and TRBJ1-2. The CDR3 length is 10 residues, termini included. Per germline, CDR1 SGHAT and CDR2 FQNNGV. CDR3 amino acids: CASSQQTAGL.

This clonotype came up a few times. The chain recombines TRBV5-4 with TRBJ2-1, with D unclear. The germline V gene encodes CDR1 SGHNT and CDR2 YYREEE (reference sequence). The CDR3 length is 13 residues. V lost 1 base and J 5 bases, leaving 7 bases between the germline ends. The chain's CDR3 is CASSLWSDNEQFF. The CDR3 DNA reads TGTGCCAGCAGCTTGTGGAGCGACAATGAGCAGTTCTTC.

The rearrangement links TRBV20-1 to TRBJ1-1; tentative D call: TRBD1 (6 bases). The CDR3 has 16 amino acids. V lost 2 bases and J 1 base, leaving 17 bases between the germline ends. Germline CDR1 is DFQATT and CDR2 is SNEGSKA (reference sequence). This CDR3 is CSARSNHGQQNTEAFF. The CDR3 coding sequence is TGCAGTGCTAGATCAAATCACGGACAGCAGAACACTGAAGCTTTCTTT.

The chain joins TRBV7-8 to TRBJ1-5; D unclear. This CDR3 has 20 amino acids. Germline CDR1 reads SGHVS; CDR2 reads FQNEAQ. Deletions cut 4 bases from V and 0 bases from J, with 25 bases between. The CDR3 is CASSSQSDRLFPYSNQPQHF. The DNA for the CDR3 is TGTGCCAGCAGCTCCCAGTCCGACCGACTCTTTCCATATAGCAATCAGCCCCAGCATTTT.

In its sample, this clonotype was seen many times. The genes are TRBV10-3 and TRBJ1-2; D call uncertain. CDR1 and CDR2 (germline): ENHRY, SYGVKD. V gave up 4 bases and J gave up 0 bases, with 9 bases separating them. The CDR3 has 14 residues. The CDR3 loop is CAISGNSPNYGYTF. As DNA, the CDR3 is TGTGCCATCAGTGGGAACAGCCCTAACTATGGCTACACCTTC.

The chain recombines TRBV9 with TRBJ2-3; 7 nucleotides align to TRBD2. In germline, CDR1 is SGDLS, CDR2 YYNGEE. The V and J ends lost 0 bases and 3 bases, in that order; junction bases with no gene match: 4. This CDR3 is built from 15 residues. Written as DNA, the CDR3 is TGTGCCAGCAGCGTAGGTGGGGGAGGGACAGATACGCAGTATTTT. Translated, it gives CASSVGGGGTDTQYF.

The chain carries TRBV5-1 and TRBJ1-1; D gene unclear. V lost 5 bases, J lost 0 bases, and 8 bases lay in between. The CDR3 extends over 13 amino acids. Per the germline V gene, CDR1 is SGHRS and CDR2 is YFSETQ. The CDR3 sequence is CASRVRMNTEAFF. The CDR3 coding sequence is TGCGCCAGCAGGGTCCGAATGAACACTGAAGCTTTCTTT.